The TCR beta chain under discussion was sequenced for a study of molecular identifiers for immune sequencing clone quantification. Study in general: Five portions were made in replicates from RNA of roughly 20,000 or 100,000 naive CD8 cells, and four underwent sequencing.

To note about this clonotype: Its antigen remains unknown. A read error is possible here, since a much larger clone lies one base away.

One entry per CDR3 protein results from TCRdb running MiXCR on the PCR reads. The table includes more than 450,000 distinct CDR3 sequences, less than 30% detected once. Trimming removed 2 bases from V and 2 bases from J, with 10 bases in between. CDR3 length equals 15 residues. In germline, CDR1 is MNHNS, CDR2 SASEGT. Study findings and constraints: Shared barcodes on identical TCR molecules could underestimate the sizes of highly expanded clones.

This sequence originates from a human donor in good health. Some libraries in this study had Jurkat cell RNA spiked in. This chain uses TRBV6-1 with TRBJ1-5; no reliable D call. The specimen sequenced was naive CD8+ T cells from blood, with Jurkat cell RNA spiked in. Indicated subset: FACS-sorted CD8+CD4-CCR7+CD45RA+ naive T cells. In nucleotides, the CDR3 is TGTGCCAGCAGTGAATCGACGGCAGGCAATCAGCCCCAGCATTTT. Residues: CASSESTAGNQPQHF.